The 21 T cell receptor beta chains below come from one sample, sequenced in a study of T-cell memory formation after mild COVID-19. Each CDR3 protein gets one entry after TCRdb re-called the 5' RACE reads with MiXCR. The data contain tens of thousands of distinct CDR3 sequences, about 6.1% of them singletons. Sequencing was carried out using PBMCs or a T cell subset sorted from them (not recorded which). All receptors derive from an adult who had mild COVID-19 (a few samples of this study predate the infection). Cell type and time point are not known.

This clonotype appeared many times. The V call is TRBV5-1, the J call TRBJ2-3; D remains ambiguous. The germline V and J ends were trimmed by 4 bases and 0 bases, with 3 bases remaining between them. The CDR3 spans 12 residues. Germline V gene lookup returns CDR1 SGHRS and CDR2 YFSETQ. DNA of the CDR3: TGCGCCAGCAGCGCAAGCACAGATACGCAGTATTTT. Translated: CASSASTDTQYF. Full variable domain (outside the CDR3, taken from reference TRBV5-1 and TRBJ2-3): KAGVTQTPRYLIKTRGQQVTLSCSPISGHRSVSWYQQTPGQGLQFLFEYFSETQRNKGNFPGRFSGRQFSNSRSEMNVSTLELGDSALYLCASSASTDTQYFGPGTRLTVL.

This clonotype was counted at least ten times. The chain links TRBV7-9 to TRBJ2-7; perhaps TRBD1 as D (6 bases). V lost 1 base and J 9 bases, leaving 13 bases between the germline ends. Germline V gene lookup returns CDR1 SEHNR and CDR2 FQNEAQ (reference sequence). The CDR3 contains 13 residues. CDR3 sequence: CASSLDQGLGQYF. DNA for the CDR3: TGTGCCAGCAGCTTAGATCAGGGGCTCGGGCAGTACTTC. Filled out from reference TRBV7-9 and TRBJ2-7, the complete variable domain reads DTGVSQNPRHKITKRGQNVTFRCDPISEHNRLYWYRQTLGQGPEFLTYFQNEAQLEKSRLLSDRFSAERPKGSFSTLEIQRTEQGDSAMYLCASSLDQGLGQYFGPGTRLTVT.

The genes are TRBV6-5 and TRBJ1-2; TRBD1 agrees at 9 bases. CDR3 size: 16 residues. Germline-derived CDR1 and CDR2 are MNHEY and SVGAGI. Trimming at V came to 4 bases and at J to 4 bases, leaving 10 bases not matched to a gene. CDR3 DNA: TGTGCCAGCAGTTCACTAACGGGACAGGGAATCTATGGCTACACCTTC. Encoded protein: CASSSLTGQGIYGYTF.

Concerning this clonotype: A read error may account for a junction end that differs from germline. The chain couples TRBV3-1 to TRBJ2-5; 7 bases line up with TRBD2. The CDR3 loop spans 15 amino acids. The germline V gene has CDR1 LGHDT and CDR2 YNNKEL (reference sequence). The chain's CDR3 is CTSSQVSGGGETQYF. The CDR3 bases are TGTACCAGCAGCCAGGTCTCGGGAGGAGGAGAGACCCAGTACTTC.

Many counts were recorded for this clonotype. This chain joins TRBV29-1 and TRBJ2-4; D assignment may be TRBD1 or TRBD2 (5 bases each). Trimming cost V 4 bases and J 8 bases, with 24 bases left between them. CDR3 length: 16 residues. Germline-derived CDR1 and CDR2 are SQVTM and ANQGSEA. The CDR3 DNA sequence: TGCAGCGTTGCACGAGGGGTTAGGGGAGTAATAGACATTCAGTACTTC. It encodes CSVARGVRGVIDIQYF. The whole variable domain, remainder taken from reference TRBV29-1 and TRBJ2-4, is SAVISQKPSRDICQRGTSLTIQCQVDSQVTMMFWYRQQPGQSLTLIATANQGSEATYESGFVIDKFPISRPNLTFSTLTVSNMSPEDSSIYLCSVARGVRGVIDIQYFGAGTRLSVL.

This clonotype was seen a few times. This chain joins TRBV5-4 and TRBJ1-1, with D possibly matching TRBD1 (5 bases). The CDR3 runs 13 residues. Germline CDR1 and CDR2: SGHNT and YYREEE (reference sequence). Trimming removed 7 bases at V and 2 bases at J, with 12 bases between. As DNA, the CDR3 is TGTGCCAGCGTGGTGCGGGGCAACACTGAAGCTTTCTTT. It codes for CASVVRGNTEAFF.

The J gene is TRBJ2-1, the V gene TRBV5-4; weak D call: TRBD1 (6 bases). The CDR3 spans 15 residues. V lost 4 bases and J lost 2, with 13 bases in between. The germline V gene has CDR1 SGHNT and CDR2 YYREEE (reference sequence). CDR3 amino acids: CASSPQGNTYNEQFF. Here the CDR3 DNA reads TGTGCCAGCAGCCCTCAGGGGAACACCTACAATGAGCAGTTCTTC.

V is TRBV5-4 and J is TRBJ1-2, with 7 bases identical to TRBD1. This CDR3 comprises 16 residues. The V gene's germline CDR1 is SGHNT and CDR2 YYREEE (reference sequence). J was trimmed by 3 bases and V by 0 bases; bases with no gene match: 8. CDR3 amino acids: CASSLALTGADYGYTF. CDR3 nucleotides: TGTGCCAGCAGCTTGGCCCTTACAGGGGCCGACTATGGCTACACCTTC. Filled out from reference TRBV5-4 and TRBJ1-2, the complete variable domain reads ETGVTQSPTHLIKTRGQQVTLRCSSQSGHNTVSWYQQALGQGPQFIFQYYREEENGRGNFPPRFSGLQFPNYSSELNVNALELDDSALYLCASSLALTGADYGYTFGSGTRLTVV.

The chain uses TRBV5-1 and TRBJ1-2, with D possibly matching TRBD1 (5 bases). The ends were cut back, 2 bases at V and 8 bases at J, with 10 bases in the middle. This CDR3 region has 12 residues. CDR1 and CDR2 from the germline V gene are SGHRS and YFSETQ. The CDR3 protein is CASSFDQGGYTF. In DNA, the CDR3 is TGCGCCAGCAGCTTCGATCAGGGAGGCTACACCTTC.

The chain carries TRBV12-3 or TRBV12-4 and TRBJ1-2; unclear D gene. V gave up 4 bases and J gave up 2 bases, with 2 bases separating them. The CDR3 spans 11 residues. The CDR3 protein is CASSSNYGYTF. CDR3 DNA: TGTGCCAGCAGTTCGAACTATGGCTACACCTTC.

This rearrangement joins TRBV30 to TRBJ1-6; D possibly corresponds to TRBD1 (6 bases). The germline V gene has CDR1 GTSNPN and CDR2 SVGIG (reference sequence). CDR3 size: 15 residues. Trimming removed 0 bases at V and 7 bases at J, with 13 bases between. CDR3 DNA sequence: TGTGCCTGGAGTGTACTGGGGGCCTTAAATTCACCCCTCCACTTT. This translates into CAWSVLGALNSPLHF.

This clonotype has just a few counts. The chain combines TRBV25-1 with TRBJ2-3; D not certain. CDR1 and CDR2 (germline): MGHDK, SYGVNS. The CDR3 contains 14 residues. The V and J ends lost 8 bases and 1 base respectively, with 13 bases between them. The CDR3 loop is CASSLGLGTDTQYF. The CDR3 nucleotides are TGTGCCAGCTCCCTAGGGCTCGGCACAGATACGCAGTATTTT.

Ten or more counts support this clonotype. This chain uses TRBV20-1 with TRBJ2-7; D gene ambiguous. V gave up 2 bases and J gave up 0 bases, with 8 bases separating them. The CDR3 totals 13 residues. Per the germline V gene, CDR1 is DFQATT and CDR2 is SNEGSKA (reference sequence). The CDR3 is CSARRSFSYEQYF. In nucleotides, the CDR3 is TGCAGTGCTAGACGTAGCTTCTCCTACGAGCAGTACTTC.

This clonotype was found many times. V gene TRBV18 combines with J gene TRBJ2-3; 10 bases are shared with TRBD1. Germline CDR1 is KGHSH and CDR2 is LQKENI. With 6 bases clipped from V and 7 bases from J, the junction kept 16 bases outside the gene matches. The CDR3 is 17 residues long. The CDR3 protein is CASSPTAGDRGGHTQYF. The CDR3 nucleotides read TGTGCCAGCTCGCCAACCGCGGGGGACAGGGGAGGACATACGCAGTATTTT.

This clonotype turned up a few times. J is TRBJ1-1 and V is TRBV10-3; 10 bases fit TRBD1. V trimming: 6 bases; J trimming: 2 bases; junction bases outside the gene matches: 6. CDR1 is ENHRY and CDR2 is SYGVKD in the germline V gene. The CDR3 contains 15 residues. The CDR3 protein is CAIRGETGGNTEAFF. The CDR3 nucleotides are TGTGCCATCAGGGGAGAGACAGGGGGCAACACTGAAGCTTTCTTT.

Many counts were recorded for this clonotype. This chain uses TRBV19 with TRBJ2-4; 9 bases align to TRBD1. CDR1 is LNHDA and CDR2 is SQIVND in the germline V gene (reference sequence). This CDR3 has 13 residues. The ends lost 5 bases at V and 4 bases at J; junction bases unmatched: 0. CDR3 DNA: TGTGCCAGTAGTGACAGGGGGAAAAACATTCAGTACTTC. It encodes CASSDRGKNIQYF.

This chain uses TRBV7-2 with TRBJ1-1; possibly TRBD1 for D (5 bases). The CDR3 totals 13 residues. Between the trimmed V and J ends, which lost 5 bases and 11 bases, there was a span of 18 bases. Per germline, CDR1 SGHTA and CDR2 FQGNSA. The CDR3 nucleotides read TGTGCCAGCAGCCCTGGGGGGGGAAGAAGGGCTTTCTTT. This gives the protein CASSPGGGRRAFF.

V gene TRBV27 combines with J gene TRBJ2-2; D is unresolved. CDR1 is MNHEY and CDR2 is SMNVEV in the germline V gene (reference sequence). Between the trimmed V and J ends, which lost 5 bases and 3 bases, there was a span of 13 bases. The CDR3 is 15 residues long. CDR3 in DNA: TGTGCCAGCAGTCCCCGGAACTTTTACACCGGGGAGCTGTTTTTT. This sequence encodes CASSPRNFYTGELFF.

The gene calls are TRBV27 and TRBJ1-1; tentatively, D is TRBD1 (5 bases). V gave up 2 bases and J gave up 0 bases, with 25 bases separating them. CDR3 size: 20 residues. The germline V gene encodes CDR1 MNHEY and CDR2 SMNVEV (reference sequence). The CDR3 here is CASSLNGRGLGLRVNTEAFF. The CDR3 nucleotides are TGTGCCAGCAGTTTAAATGGACGGGGCCTGGGGCTGAGGGTGAACACTGAAGCTTTCTTT.

The J gene is TRBJ1-1, the V gene TRBV7-3; the D gene is possibly TRBD1 (6 bases). V lost 5 bases and J 7 bases, leaving 17 bases between the germline ends. Per the germline V gene, CDR1 is SGHTA and CDR2 is FQGTGA. The CDR3 is 14 residues long. The DNA for the CDR3 is TGTGCCAGCAGCCTTAACAGGGCTAATGGTGAAGCTTTCTTT. It encodes CASSLNRANGEAFF.

The chain employs TRBV24-1 and TRBJ1-5; no definite D call. CDR3 length: 13 amino acids. The germline V and J ends were trimmed by 1 base and 12 bases, with 12 bases remaining between them. Germline V CDR1 and CDR2: KGHDR, SFDVKD. CDR3 coding DNA: TGTGCCACCAGTGATTTTGGGCACTTGATCCAGCATTTT. Protein: CATSDFGHLIQHF.